This T cell receptor (beta chain) was sequenced in a study of T cell repertoires in cytomegalovirus infection. TCRdb re-called the reads with MiXCR, one entry per CDR3 protein. The table records some 300,000 distinct CDR3 sequences, 9.6% of them present only once. Germline V CDR1 and CDR2: ENHRY, SYGVKD. This CDR3 contains 16 residues. V was trimmed by 4 bases and J by 6 bases, leaving 22 bases between them. This clonotype was counted ten times or more. The V and J genes are TRBV10-3 and TRBJ2-7; D may be TRBD2 (7 bases). Sequencing was done on a sample of PBMCs. This receptor was obtained from a human donor in good health (CMV status not recorded). Some clones in this sample may be carry-over from other donors' samples. The CDR3 coding sequence is TGTGCCATCAGTGGGGCTTTGGGGGGGGCAACCGGCGAGCAGTACTTC. Protein sequence: CAISGALGGATGEQYF.